This TCR beta chain was documented in a study of OX40 agonist ivuxolimab in advanced cancers. The CDR3 covers 11 residues. Trimming stripped 5 bases from V and 3 bases from J, with 5 bases between. From germline, CDR1 is SGHTA and CDR2 FQGNSA. Study-level findings and limits: The work left the antigen specificity of expanded peripheral T cells undetermined. Compared with CD4+, CD8+ T cells on average had more expanded clones.

About this clone: Its cognate antigen is unknown.

Data came from immunoSEQ multiplex PCR; TCRdb stores just in-frame clones and leaves some out. The sample holds tens of thousands of clones; more than 80% are singletons and the top ten take approximately 3%. This sequence joins TRBV7-2 and TRBJ2-7; D is ambiguous. The specimen comprised CD4+ or CD8+ T cells sorted from blood, sampled in a trial of the OX40 agonist ivuxolimab. This sequence originates from an adult with an advanced solid tumor such as melanoma, head and neck, liver or kidney cancer. DNA of the CDR3: TGTGCCAGCAGCCCTAACTACGAGCAGTACTTC. Translation: CASSPNYEQYF.